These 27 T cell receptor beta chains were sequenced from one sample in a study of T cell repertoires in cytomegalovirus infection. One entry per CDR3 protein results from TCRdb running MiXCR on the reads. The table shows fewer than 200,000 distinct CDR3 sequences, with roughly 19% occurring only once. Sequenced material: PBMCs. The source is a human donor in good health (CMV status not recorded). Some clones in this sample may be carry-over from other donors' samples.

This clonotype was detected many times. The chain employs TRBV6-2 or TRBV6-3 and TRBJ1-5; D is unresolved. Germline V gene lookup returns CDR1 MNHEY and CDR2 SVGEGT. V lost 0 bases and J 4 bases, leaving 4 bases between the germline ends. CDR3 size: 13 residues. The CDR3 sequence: CASSYSPNQPQHF. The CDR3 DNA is TGTGCCAGCAGTTACTCTCCGAATCAGCCCCAGCATTTT.

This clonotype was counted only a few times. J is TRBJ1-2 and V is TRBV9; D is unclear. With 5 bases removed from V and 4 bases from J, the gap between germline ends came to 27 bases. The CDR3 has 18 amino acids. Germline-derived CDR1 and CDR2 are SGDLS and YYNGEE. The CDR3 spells CASSHARLNVGTIYGYTF. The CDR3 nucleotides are TGTGCCAGCAGTCACGCTCGGCTAAATGTGGGCACGATCTATGGCTACACCTTC.

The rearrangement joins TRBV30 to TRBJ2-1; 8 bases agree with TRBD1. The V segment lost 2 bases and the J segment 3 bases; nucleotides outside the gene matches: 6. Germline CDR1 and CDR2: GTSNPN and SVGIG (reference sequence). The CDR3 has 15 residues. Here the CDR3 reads CAWSLDRGLYNEQFF. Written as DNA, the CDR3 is TGTGCCTGGAGTCTTGACAGGGGTCTCTACAATGAGCAGTTCTTC. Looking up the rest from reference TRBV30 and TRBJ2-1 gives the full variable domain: SQTIHQWPATLVQPVGSPLSLECTVEGTSNPNLYWYRQAAGRGLQLLFYSVGIGQISSEVPQNLSASRPQDRQFILSSKKLLLSDSGFYLCAWSLDRGLYNEQFFGPGTRLTVL.

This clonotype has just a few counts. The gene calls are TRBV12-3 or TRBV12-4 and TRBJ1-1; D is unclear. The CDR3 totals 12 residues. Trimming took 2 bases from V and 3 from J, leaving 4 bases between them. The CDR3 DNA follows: TGTGCCAGCAGTTTAATTTACACTGAAGCTTTCTTT. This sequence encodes CASSLIYTEAFF.

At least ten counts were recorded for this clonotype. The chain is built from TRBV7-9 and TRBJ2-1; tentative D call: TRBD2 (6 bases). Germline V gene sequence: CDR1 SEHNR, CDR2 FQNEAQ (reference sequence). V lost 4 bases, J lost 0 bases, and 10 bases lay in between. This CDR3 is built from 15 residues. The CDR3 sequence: CASSSDGSSYNEQFF. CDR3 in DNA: TGTGCCAGCAGCTCAGACGGGAGCTCCTACAATGAGCAGTTCTTC. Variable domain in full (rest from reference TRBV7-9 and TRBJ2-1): DTGVSQNPRHKITKRGQNVTFRCDPISEHNRLYWYRQTLGQGPEFLTYFQNEAQLEKSRLLSDRFSAERPKGSFSTLEIQRTEQGDSAMYLCASSSDGSSYNEQFFGPGTRLTVL.

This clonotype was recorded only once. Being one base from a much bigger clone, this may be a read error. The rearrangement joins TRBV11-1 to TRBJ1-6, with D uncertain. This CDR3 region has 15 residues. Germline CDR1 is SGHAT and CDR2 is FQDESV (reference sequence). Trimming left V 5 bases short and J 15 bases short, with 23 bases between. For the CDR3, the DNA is TGTGCCAGCAGCCCTGGGGTCGGGGTTGCAACACTCCTCCACTTT. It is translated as CASSPGVGVATLLHF.

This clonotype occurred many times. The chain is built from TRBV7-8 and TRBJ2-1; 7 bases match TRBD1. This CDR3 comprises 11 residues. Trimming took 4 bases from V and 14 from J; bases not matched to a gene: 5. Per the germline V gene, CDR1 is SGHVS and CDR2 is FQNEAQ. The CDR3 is CASSSGTDKFF. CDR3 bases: TGTGCCAGCAGCTCCGGGACAGATAAGTTCTTC.

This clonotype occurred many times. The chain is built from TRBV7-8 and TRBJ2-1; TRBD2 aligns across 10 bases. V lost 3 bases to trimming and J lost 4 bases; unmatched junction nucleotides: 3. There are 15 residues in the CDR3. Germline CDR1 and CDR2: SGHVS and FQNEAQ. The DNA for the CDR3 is TGTGCCAGCAGCTTGTTAGCGGGAGGATACAATGAGCAGTTCTTC. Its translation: CASSLLAGGYNEQFF.

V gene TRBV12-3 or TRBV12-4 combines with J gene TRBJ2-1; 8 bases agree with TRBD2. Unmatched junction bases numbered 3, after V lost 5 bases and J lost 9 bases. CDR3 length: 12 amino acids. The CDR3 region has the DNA TGTGCCAGCAGTGAAGCGGGAGTTGAGCAGTTCTTC. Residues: CASSEAGVEQFF.

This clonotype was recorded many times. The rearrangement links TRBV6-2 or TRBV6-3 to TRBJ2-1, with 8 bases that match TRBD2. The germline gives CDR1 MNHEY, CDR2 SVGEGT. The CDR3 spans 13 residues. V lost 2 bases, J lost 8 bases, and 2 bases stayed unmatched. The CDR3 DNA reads TGTGCCAGCAGTTACGGGACTAGTTATGAGCAGTTCTTC. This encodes CASSYGTSYEQFF.

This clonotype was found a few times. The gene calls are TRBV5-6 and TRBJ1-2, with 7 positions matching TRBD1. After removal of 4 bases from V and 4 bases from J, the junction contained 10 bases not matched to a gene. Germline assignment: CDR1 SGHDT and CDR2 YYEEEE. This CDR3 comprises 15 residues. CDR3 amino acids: CASSTRAGGAYGYTF. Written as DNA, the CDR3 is TGTGCCAGCAGCACCAGGGCAGGGGGTGCCTATGGCTACACCTTC.

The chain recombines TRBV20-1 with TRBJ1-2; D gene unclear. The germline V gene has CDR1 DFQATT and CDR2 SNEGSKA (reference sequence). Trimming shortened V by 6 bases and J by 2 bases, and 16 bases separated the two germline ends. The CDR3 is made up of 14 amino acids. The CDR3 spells CSAQRYPPNYGYTF. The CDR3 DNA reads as TGCAGTGCGCAACGGTACCCTCCGAACTATGGCTACACCTTC.

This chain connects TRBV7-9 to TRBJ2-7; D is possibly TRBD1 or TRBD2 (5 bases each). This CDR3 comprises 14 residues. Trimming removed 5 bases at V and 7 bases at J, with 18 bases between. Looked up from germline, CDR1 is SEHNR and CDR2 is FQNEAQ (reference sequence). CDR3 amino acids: CASSRPGTTPEQYF. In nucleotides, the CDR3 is TGTGCCAGCAGCAGACCCGGGACGACACCTGAGCAGTACTTC.

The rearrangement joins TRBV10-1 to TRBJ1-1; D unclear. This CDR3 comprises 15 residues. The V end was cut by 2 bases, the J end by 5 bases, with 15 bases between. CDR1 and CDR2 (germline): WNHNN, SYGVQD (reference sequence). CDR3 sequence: CASSEDGRLGTEAFF. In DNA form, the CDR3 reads TGCGCCAGCAGTGAGGACGGGCGGTTAGGGACTGAAGCTTTCTTT.

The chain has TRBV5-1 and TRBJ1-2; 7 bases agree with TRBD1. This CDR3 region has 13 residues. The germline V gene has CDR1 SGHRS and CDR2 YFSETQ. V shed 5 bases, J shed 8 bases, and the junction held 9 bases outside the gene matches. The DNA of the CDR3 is TGCGCCAGCAGTACGGGACAGCCGCAAGGCTACACCTTC. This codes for CASSTGQPQGYTF.

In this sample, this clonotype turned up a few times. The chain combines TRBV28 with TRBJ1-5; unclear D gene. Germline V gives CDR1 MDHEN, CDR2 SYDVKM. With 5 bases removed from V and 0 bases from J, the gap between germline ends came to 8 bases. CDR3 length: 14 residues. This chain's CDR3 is CASSTAYSNQPQHF. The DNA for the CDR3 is TGTGCCAGCAGTACAGCCTATAGCAATCAGCCCCAGCATTTT. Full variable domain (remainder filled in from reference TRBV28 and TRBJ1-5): DVKVTQSSRYLVKRTGEKVFLECVQDMDHENMFWYRQDPGLGLRLIYFSYDVKMKEKGDIPEGYSVSREKKERFSLILESASTNQTSMYLCASSTAYSNQPQHFGDGTRLSIL.

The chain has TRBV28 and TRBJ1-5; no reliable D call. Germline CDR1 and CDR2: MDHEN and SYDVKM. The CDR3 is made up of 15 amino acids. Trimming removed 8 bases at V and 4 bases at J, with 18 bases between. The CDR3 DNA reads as TGTGCCAGCCATTATGCAGAGGGCCCAAATCAGCCCCAGCATTTT. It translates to CASHYAEGPNQPQHF.

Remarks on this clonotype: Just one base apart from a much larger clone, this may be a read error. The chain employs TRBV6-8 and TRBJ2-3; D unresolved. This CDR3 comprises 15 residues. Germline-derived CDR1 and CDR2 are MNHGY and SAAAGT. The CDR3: CASGYNLATTDTQYF. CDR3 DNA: TGTGCCAGCGGTTATAACTTGGCTACCACAGATACGCAGTATTTT.

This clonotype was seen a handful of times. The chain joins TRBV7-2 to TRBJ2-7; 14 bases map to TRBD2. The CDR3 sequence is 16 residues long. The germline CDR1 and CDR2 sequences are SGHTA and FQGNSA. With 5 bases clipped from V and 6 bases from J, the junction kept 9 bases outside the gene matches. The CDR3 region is CASSPTPGTSGSEQYF. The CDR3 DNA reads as TGTGCCAGCAGCCCGACCCCCGGGACTAGCGGGAGCGAGCAGTACTTC. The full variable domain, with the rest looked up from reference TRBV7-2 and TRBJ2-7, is GAGVSQSPSNKVTEKGKDVELRCDPISGHTALYWYRQSLGQGLEFLIYFQGNSAPDKSGLPSDRFSAERTGGSVSTLTIQRTQQEDSAVYLCASSPTPGTSGSEQYFGPGTRLTVT.

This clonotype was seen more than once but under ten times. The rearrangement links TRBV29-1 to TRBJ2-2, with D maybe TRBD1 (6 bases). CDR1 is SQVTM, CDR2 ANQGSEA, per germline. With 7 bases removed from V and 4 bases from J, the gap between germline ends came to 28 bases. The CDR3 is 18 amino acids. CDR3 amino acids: CSAGFVGGVAPVTGELFF. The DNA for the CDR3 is TGCAGCGCCGGCTTCGTTGGGGGCGTCGCTCCAGTCACCGGGGAGCTGTTTTTT.

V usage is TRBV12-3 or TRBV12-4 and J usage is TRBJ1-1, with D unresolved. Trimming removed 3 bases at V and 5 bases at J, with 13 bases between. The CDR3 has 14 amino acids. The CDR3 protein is CASSLILRETEAFF. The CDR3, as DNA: TGTGCCAGCAGTTTGATCCTGCGGGAGACTGAAGCTTTCTTT.

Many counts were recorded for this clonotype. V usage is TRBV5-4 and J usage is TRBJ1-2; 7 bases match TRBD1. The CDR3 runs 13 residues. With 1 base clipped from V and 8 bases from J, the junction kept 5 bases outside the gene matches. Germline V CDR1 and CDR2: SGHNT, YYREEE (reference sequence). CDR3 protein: CASSLKGAEGYTF. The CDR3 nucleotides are TGTGCCAGCAGCTTGAAGGGGGCGGAGGGCTACACCTTC.

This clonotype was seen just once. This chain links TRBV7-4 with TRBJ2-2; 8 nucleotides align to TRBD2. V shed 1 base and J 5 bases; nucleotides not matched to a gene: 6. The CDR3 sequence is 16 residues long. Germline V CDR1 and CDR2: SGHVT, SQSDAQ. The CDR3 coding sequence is TGTGCCAGCAGCTTAGTCCCAGCGGGGGTTACCGGGGAGCTGTTTTTT. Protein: CASSLVPAGVTGELFF.

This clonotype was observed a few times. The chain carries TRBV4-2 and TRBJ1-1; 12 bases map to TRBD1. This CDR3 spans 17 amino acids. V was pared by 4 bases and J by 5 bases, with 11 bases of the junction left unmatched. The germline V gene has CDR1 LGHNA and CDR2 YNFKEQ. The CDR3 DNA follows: TGTGCCAGCAGCCCAAGCGGGACAGGGGGCTTAGGGACTGAAGCTTTCTTT. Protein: CASSPSGTGGLGTEAFF.

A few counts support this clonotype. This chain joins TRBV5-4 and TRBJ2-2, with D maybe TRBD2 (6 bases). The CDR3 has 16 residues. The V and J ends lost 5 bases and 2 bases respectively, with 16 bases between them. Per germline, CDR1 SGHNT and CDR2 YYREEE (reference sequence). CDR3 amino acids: CASSETGTRNTGELFF. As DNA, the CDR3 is TGTGCCAGCAGTGAAACCGGGACTCGAAACACCGGGGAGCTGTTTTTT.

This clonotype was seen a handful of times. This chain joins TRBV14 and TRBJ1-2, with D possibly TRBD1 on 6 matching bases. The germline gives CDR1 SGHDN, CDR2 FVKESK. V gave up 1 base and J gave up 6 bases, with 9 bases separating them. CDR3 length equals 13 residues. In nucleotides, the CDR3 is TGTGCCAGCAGCCAAGTCAGGGGCGATGGCTACACCTTC. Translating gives CASSQVRGDGYTF.

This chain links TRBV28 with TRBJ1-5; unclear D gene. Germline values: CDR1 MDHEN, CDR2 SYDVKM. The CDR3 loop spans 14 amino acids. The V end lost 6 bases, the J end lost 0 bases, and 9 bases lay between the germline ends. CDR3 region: CASSRTNSNQPQHF. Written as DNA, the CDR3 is TGTGCCAGCAGCCGGACGAATAGCAATCAGCCCCAGCATTTT.